A selection of T cell receptor beta chains follows, all from one sample in a study of cytomegalovirus exposure and HLA in healthy donors. Measured with immunoSEQ multiplex PCR; TCRdb has only the in-frame clones, and not every one. Of around 150,000 clones in the sample, around four fifths were seen once. The sample consisted of PBMCs. The receptors stem from a man between 18 and 35 years old in good health and CMV-seronegative. CDR3s include the opening cysteine and the closing phenylalanine or tryptophan. Fields, in order: clone size, J gene, D gene, V gene, CDR3 protein, CDR3 DNA. D genes are given only for firm matches. Size is stated for part of the rows, as once, few or many counts, or as a class when the clone is expanded.

size: few; J: TRBJ2-5; D: -; V: TRBV7-9; CDR3: CASSAEETQYF; DNA: TGTGCCAGCAGCGCGGAAGAGACCCAGTACTTC
size: once; J: TRBJ2-4; D: TRBD1; V: TRBV7-9; CDR3: CASSWGQGGNIQYF; DNA: TGTGCCAGCAGCTGGGGACAGGGAGGGAACATTCAGTACTTC
size: -; J: TRBJ1-2; D: TRBD1; V: TRBV12-5; CDR3: CASAATGENYGYTF; DNA: TGTGCTAGTGCCGCGACAGGGGAGAACTATGGCTACACCTTC
size: -; J: TRBJ2-2; D: TRBD2; V: TRBV6-4; CDR3: CASSGLAGTGELFF; DNA: TGTGCCAGCTCGGGACTAGCGGGGACCGGGGAGCTGTTTTTT
size: -; J: TRBJ2-5; D: TRBD2; V: TRBV2; CDR3: CASSKTLAGGGETQYF; DNA: TGTGCCAGCAGCAAAACGCTAGCGGGGGGCGGGGAGACCCAGTACTTC
size: -; J: TRBJ1-1; D: -; V: TRBV28; CDR3: CATDRRTPENTEAFF; DNA: TGTGCCACAGACAGGCGAACACCCGAGAACACTGAAGCTTTCTTT
size: -; J: TRBJ1-5; D: TRBD1; V: TRBV6-6; CDR3: CASPGGPQHF; DNA: TGTGCCAGCCCAGGGGGGCCCCAGCATTTT
size: -; J: TRBJ2-2; D: TRBD1; V: TRBV7-9; CDR3: CASIDRVAGELFF; DNA: TGTGCCAGCATCGACAGGGTGGCCGGGGAGCTGTTTTTT
size: -; J: TRBJ2-1; D: -; V: TRBV15; CDR3: CATSRDRAVVYNEQFF; DNA: TGTGCCACCAGCAGAGATCGCGCGGTCGTCTACAATGAGCAGTTCTTC
size: -; J: TRBJ1-2; D: TRBD1; V: TRBV7-2; CDR3: CASSLDPTGGKQGYTF; DNA: TGTGCCAGCAGCTTAGACCCGACAGGGGGCAAACAGGGCTACACCTTC
size: few; J: TRBJ1-1; D: -; V: TRBV4-1; CDR3: CASSQGYGTHPGDFF; DNA: TGCGCCAGCAGCCAAGGGTACGGGACCCATCCGGGAGATTTCTTT
size: -; J: TRBJ2-1; D: -; V: TRBV15; CDR3: CATSINPTENEQFF; DNA: TGTGCCACCAGCATCAATCCGACTGAGAATGAGCAGTTCTTC
size: -; J: TRBJ2-7; D: -; V: TRBV5-1; CDR3: CASSIVGQNEQYF; DNA: TGCGCCAGCAGCATCGTCGGACAGAACGAGCAGTACTTC
size: -; J: TRBJ2-5; D: -; V: TRBV5-1; CDR3: CASSLDSSQETQYF; DNA: TGCGCCAGCAGCTTAGACAGCTCCCAAGAGACCCAGTACTTC
size: -; J: TRBJ1-4; D: -; V: TRBV5-1; CDR3: CASRPGGPTNEKLFF; DNA: TGCGCCAGCAGGCCGGGGGGTCCCACTAATGAAAAACTGTTTTTT
size: once; J: TRBJ2-2; D: TRBD1; V: TRBV7-8; CDR3: CASSLVTGAGELFF; DNA: TGTGCCAGCAGCTTAGTCACAGGGGCCGGGGAGCTGTTTTTT
size: -; J: TRBJ2-7; D: -; V: TRBV14; CDR3: CASSQGRAGPRYEQYF; DNA: TGTGCCAGCAGCCAAGGAAGGGCAGGGCCTCGTTACGAGCAGTACTTC
size: -; J: TRBJ2-2; D: TRBD2; V: TRBV9; CDR3: CASSVAGRAGTGELFF; DNA: TGTGCCAGCAGCGTAGCCGGGAGGGCCGGCACCGGGGAGCTGTTTTTT
size: -; J: TRBJ2-7; D: TRBD1; V: TRBV10-3; CDR3: CAISEHLDRARAESNEQYF; DNA: TGTGCCATCAGTGAGCACCTCGACAGGGCTAGGGCCGAATCTAACGAGCAGTACTTC
size: once; J: TRBJ2-5; D: -; V: TRBV2; CDR3: CASSEPRNRGKETQYF; DNA: TGTGCCAGCAGTGAACCTCGCAATAGGGGAAAAGAGACCCAGTACTTC
size: -; J: TRBJ2-1; D: TRBD1; V: TRBV6-6; CDR3: CASSRSTGGPYNEQFF; DNA: TGTGCCAGCAGTAGATCGACAGGGGGCCCCTACAATGAGCAGTTCTTC
size: -; J: TRBJ2-5; D: -; V: TRBV28; CDR3: CASSLQFAEETQYF; DNA: TGTGCCAGCAGCCTTCAGTTCGCGGAAGAGACCCAGTACTTC
size: -; J: TRBJ1-5; D: TRBD1; V: TRBV6-5; CDR3: CASRETGGTGQPQHF; DNA: TGTGCCAGCAGAGAGACAGGGGGTACCGGTCAGCCCCAGCATTTT
size: large; J: TRBJ2-2; D: -; V: TRBV10-3; CDR3: CAISESVTPNTGELFF; DNA: TGTGCCATCAGTGAGTCTGTGACTCCTAACACCGGGGAGCTGTTTTTT
size: -; J: TRBJ2-1; D: TRBD2; V: TRBV7-8; CDR3: CASSISRGARGNEQFF; DNA: TGTGCCAGCAGCATTAGTAGAGGGGCGCGGGGGAATGAGCAGTTCTTC
size: -; J: TRBJ2-1; D: TRBD2; V: TRBV18; CDR3: CASSPGAGGYNEQFF; DNA: TGTGCCAGCTCCCCAGGAGCGGGAGGATACAATGAGCAGTTCTTC
size: -; J: TRBJ2-1; D: TRBD2; V: TRBV11-1; CDR3: CASSSGTSGGRSYNEQFF; DNA: TGTGCCAGCAGCTCCGGGACTAGCGGGGGCCGTTCCTACAATGAGCAGTTCTTC